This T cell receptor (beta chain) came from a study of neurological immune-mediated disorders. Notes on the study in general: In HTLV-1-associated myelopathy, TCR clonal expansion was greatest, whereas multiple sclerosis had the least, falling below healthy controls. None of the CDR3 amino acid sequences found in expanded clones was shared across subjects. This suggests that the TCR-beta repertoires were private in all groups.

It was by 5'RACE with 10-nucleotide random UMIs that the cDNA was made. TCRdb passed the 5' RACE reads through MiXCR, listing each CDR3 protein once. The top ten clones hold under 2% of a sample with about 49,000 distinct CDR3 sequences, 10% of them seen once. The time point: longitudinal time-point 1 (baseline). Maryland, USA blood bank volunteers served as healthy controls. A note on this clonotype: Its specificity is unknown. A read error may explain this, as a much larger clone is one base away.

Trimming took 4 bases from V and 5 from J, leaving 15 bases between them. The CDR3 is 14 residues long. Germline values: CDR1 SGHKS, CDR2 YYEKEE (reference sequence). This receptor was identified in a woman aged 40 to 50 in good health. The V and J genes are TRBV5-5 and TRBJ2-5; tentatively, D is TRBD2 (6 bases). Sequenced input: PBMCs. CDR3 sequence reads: CASSVAVVEETQYF. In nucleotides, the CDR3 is TGTGCCAGCAGCGTAGCGGTAGTAGAGGAGACCCAGTACTTC.